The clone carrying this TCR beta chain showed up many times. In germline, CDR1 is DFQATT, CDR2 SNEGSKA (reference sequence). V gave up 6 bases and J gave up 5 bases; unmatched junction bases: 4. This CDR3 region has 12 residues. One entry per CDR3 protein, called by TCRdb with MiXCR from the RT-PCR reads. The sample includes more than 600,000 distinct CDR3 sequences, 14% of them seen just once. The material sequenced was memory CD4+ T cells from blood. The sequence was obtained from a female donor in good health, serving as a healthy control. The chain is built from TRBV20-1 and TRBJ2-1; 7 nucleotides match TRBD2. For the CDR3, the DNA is TGCAGTGCCTCTAGCGGACACAATGAGCAGTTCTTC. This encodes CSASSGHNEQFF.